What follows are 27 T cell receptor beta chains derived from one specimen sequenced in a study of technical replicates of blood from several donors. The assay was immunoSEQ multiplex PCR, and TCRdb's table has in-frame clones only and misses some. The table shows 70,000 or so clones, with approximately 88% occurring only once. Sequenced input: PBMCs. These receptors all stem from a human donor in good health. Some clones in this sample may be carry-over from other donors' samples.

J is TRBJ1-5 and V is TRBV14; the D gene is possibly TRBD1 (6 bases). V was clipped by 4 bases and J by 10 bases, with 14 bases between them. Looked up from germline, CDR1 is SGHDN and CDR2 is FVKESK. The CDR3 extends over 13 amino acids. This CDR3 reads CASSRTEGTPQHF. In nucleotides, the CDR3 is TGTGCCAGCAGCCGGACAGAGGGCACCCCCCAGCATTTT.

The rearrangement links TRBV4-1 to TRBJ2-5, with 12 bases matching TRBD2. From germline, CDR1 is MGHRA and CDR2 YSYEKL. CDR3 length: 17 amino acids. The V gene end was trimmed by 3 bases and the J gene end by 5 bases; junction bases not matched to a gene: 10. The CDR3 is CASSQGLAGGPGETQYF. The CDR3 coding sequence is TGCGCCAGCAGCCAGGGTCTAGCGGGAGGGCCGGGGGAGACCCAGTACTTC.

This clone was observed once. The rearrangement links TRBV19 to TRBJ2-3; TRBD1 matches at 7 bases. This CDR3 region has 14 residues. CDR1 and CDR2 from the germline V gene are LNHDA and SQIVND (reference sequence). J lost 4 bases, V lost 4 bases, and 5 bases had no gene match. DNA of the CDR3: TGTGCCAGTAGTAACCTAGGGGGCCCAGATACGCAGTATTTT. Its translation: CASSNLGGPDTQYF.

This rearrangement joins TRBV7-2 to TRBJ2-3; 13 nucleotides align to TRBD2. The CDR3 is 17 residues long. V gave up 1 base and J gave up 8 bases; unmatched junction bases: 9. Germline V gene lookup returns CDR1 SGHTA and CDR2 FQGNSA. Written as DNA, the CDR3 is TGTGCCAGCAGCTTAGGACAGACTAGCGGGGGGACGGGTACGCAGTATTTT. Translated, it gives CASSLGQTSGGTGTQYF.

The V and J genes are TRBV7-9 and TRBJ1-4; no clear D. Deletions cut 4 bases from V and 7 bases from J, with 16 bases between. Germline values: CDR1 SEHNR, CDR2 FQNEAQ (reference sequence). This CDR3 region has 15 residues. DNA for the CDR3: TGTGCCAGCAGCTCATACTCCGGAGGTAGTGAAAAACTGTTTTTT. It is translated as CASSSYSGGSEKLFF.

The rearrangement uses TRBV2 and TRBJ1-2; D uncertain. Germline V gives CDR1 SNHLY, CDR2 FYNNEI. Trimming pared 4 bases from V and 3 bases from J, leaving 12 bases between. This CDR3 contains 14 residues. The CDR3 protein is CASSVRARDYGYTF. CDR3 sequence (DNA): TGTGCCAGCAGTGTAAGGGCGCGGGACTATGGCTACACCTTC.

The chain combines TRBV4-3 with TRBJ2-7; 9 bases align to TRBD1. Trimming cost V 2 bases and J 4 bases; bases outside gene matches: 9. The CDR3 runs 16 residues. The V gene's germline CDR1 is LGHNA and CDR2 YSLEER. The CDR3 coding sequence is TGCGCCAGCAGCCAACAAACCGGGACAGGGTTGTACGAGCAGTACTTC. Protein sequence: CASSQQTGTGLYEQYF.

The rearrangement joins TRBV6-1 to TRBJ1-1; 11 positions match TRBD1. Trimming removed 5 bases from V and 2 bases from J; junction bases left unmatched: 1. Looked up from germline, CDR1 is MNHNS and CDR2 is SASEGT. The CDR3 has 14 residues. CDR3 protein: CASSWTGGNTEAFF. The CDR3 region has the DNA TGTGCCAGCAGTTGGACAGGGGGCAACACTGAAGCTTTCTTT.

This sequence joins TRBV4-3 and TRBJ1-1; no firm D call. Germline assignment: CDR1 LGHNA and CDR2 YSLEER. V gave up 6 bases and J gave up 4 bases, with 12 bases separating them. This CDR3 spans 13 amino acids. The CDR3 DNA follows: TGCGCCAGCAGTATAGGTCGGGTCACTGAAGCTTTCTTT. Its protein is CASSIGRVTEAFF.

The chain employs TRBV7-9 and TRBJ2-2; 8 bases are a match to TRBD2. The V gene's germline CDR1 is SEHNR and CDR2 FQNEAQ (reference sequence). V was clipped by 3 bases and J by 2 bases; unmatched bases: 2. The CDR3 length is 15 residues. CDR3 region: CASSFAGGNTGELFF. The CDR3 bases are TGTGCCAGCAGCTTTGCGGGGGGAAACACCGGGGAGCTGTTTTTT.

The J gene is TRBJ1-2, the V gene TRBV29-1, with D perhaps TRBD1 (5 bases). The germline V and J ends were trimmed by 1 base and 4 bases, with 13 bases remaining between them. Germline V CDR1 and CDR2: SQVTM, ANQGSEA. The CDR3 length is 14 residues. CDR3 coding DNA: TGCAGCGTTGAAGCCACCGACACAGGCTATGGCTACACCTTC. Residues: CSVEATDTGYGYTF.

The rearrangement links TRBV4-3 to TRBJ2-3; maybe TRBD2 (6 bases). CDR1 and CDR2 from the germline V gene are LGHNA and YSLEER. Trimming pared 0 bases from V and 1 base from J, leaving 11 bases between. The length of the CDR3 is 16 residues. CDR3 in amino acids: CASSQDAPGGTDTQYF. Written as DNA, the CDR3 is TGCGCCAGCAGCCAAGATGCCCCGGGGGGCACAGATACGCAGTATTTT.

The chain employs TRBV7-3 and TRBJ2-5, with 10 bases fitting TRBD2. With 3 bases clipped from V and 5 bases from J, the junction kept 9 bases outside the gene matches. Per the germline V gene, CDR1 is SGHTA and CDR2 is FQGTGA. CDR3 length: 16 amino acids. The CDR3 bases are TGTGCCAGCAGCTTGGGGGTAGCGGGAGGCTTCGAGACCCAGTACTTC. Translation gives CASSLGVAGGFETQYF.

This rearrangement joins TRBV7-2 to TRBJ2-7; 8 positions agree with TRBD1. The CDR3 runs to 19 residues. The germline CDR1 and CDR2 sequences are SGHTA and FQGNSA. Trimming cost V 2 bases and J 3 bases; bases outside gene matches: 18. The CDR3 is CASSLISGGRGQGFYEQYF. CDR3 in DNA: TGTGCCAGCAGCTTAATTTCTGGGGGTAGAGGACAGGGTTTCTACGAGCAGTACTTC.

This chain connects TRBV4-3 to TRBJ1-5; no definite D call. V lost 0 bases to trimming and J lost 7 bases, with 16 bases between them. This CDR3 has 16 residues. Germline lookup yields CDR1 LGHNA and CDR2 YSLEER. The CDR3 DNA follows: TGCGCCAGCAGCCAAGAACTATCGGCTACACCCCAGCCCCAGCATTTT. Translated: CASSQELSATPQPQHF.

This chain connects TRBV10-3 to TRBJ1-2; D is possibly TRBD1 (6 bases). Germline CDR1 is ENHRY and CDR2 is SYGVKD. V was clipped by 6 bases and J by 8 bases, with 13 bases between them. This CDR3 region has 12 residues. The CDR3 spells CAISFGQGGYTF. In DNA, the CDR3 is TGTGCCATCAGCTTCGGTCAGGGGGGCTACACCTTC.

This clone has a single count. This chain connects TRBV4-3 to TRBJ2-7; D is ambiguous. Trimming cost V 0 bases and J 6 bases, with 12 bases left between them. The length of the CDR3 is 14 residues. Germline lookup yields CDR1 LGHNA and CDR2 YSLEER. The CDR3 region has the DNA TGCGCCAGCAGCCAAGATGCCAGAACCCCCGAGCAGTACTTC. This gives the protein CASSQDARTPEQYF.

The rearrangement uses TRBV6-1 and TRBJ2-3, with D perhaps TRBD2 (7 bases). CDR3 length: 14 amino acids. CDR1 is MNHNS and CDR2 is SASEGT in the germline V gene. Trimming took off 7 bases at V and 5 bases at J, with 16 bases between the two ends. Here the CDR3 reads CASIGGGQGDTQYF. DNA for the CDR3: TGTGCCAGCATAGGGGGGGGGCAGGGAGATACGCAGTATTTT.

This chain joins TRBV7-9 and TRBJ2-7; possibly TRBD2 for D (7 bases). Germline CDR1 and CDR2: SEHNR and FQNEAQ (reference sequence). This CDR3 region has 14 residues. V lost 2 bases, J lost 4 bases, and 12 bases lay in between. CDR3 residues: CASSLRGGGYEQYF. The CDR3 DNA reads TGTGCCAGCAGCTTAAGAGGGGGGGGTTACGAGCAGTACTTC.

The chain employs TRBV5-8 and TRBJ1-5; no clear D. In germline, CDR1 is SGHTS, CDR2 YDEGEE. The CDR3 spans 16 residues. With 3 bases removed from V and 0 bases from J, the gap between germline ends came to 13 bases. CDR3 sequence: CASSSGSRFSNQPQHF. The CDR3 nucleotides are TGTGCCAGCAGCTCTGGGAGTCGATTTAGCAATCAGCCCCAGCATTTT.

The chain has TRBV11-2 and TRBJ1-3; D gene ambiguous. Germline loops: CDR1 SGHAT, CDR2 FQNNGV. The V end lost 5 bases, the J end lost 0 bases, and 8 bases lay between the germline ends. The CDR3 consists of 14 residues. This chain's CDR3 is CASSPGSSGNTIYF. CDR3 nucleotide sequence: TGTGCCAGCAGCCCGGGAAGCTCTGGAAACACCATATATTTT.

A few counts support this clone. The CDR3 region has the DNA TGTGCCAGCAGCCCAGGACAGTTCTATGGCTACACCTTC. This translates into CASSPGQFYGYTF. The rearrangement joins TRBV14 to TRBJ1-2; D is possibly TRBD1 (6 bases). From germline, CDR1 is SGHDN and CDR2 FVKESK. CDR3 length: 13 amino acids. Trimming removed 4 bases from V and 4 bases from J, with 10 bases in between.

J is TRBJ1-1 and V is TRBV5-8, with D perhaps matching TRBD1 (5 bases). The length of the CDR3 is 15 residues. CDR1 and CDR2 from the germline V gene are SGHTS and YDEGEE. The ends were cut back, 3 bases at V and 3 bases at J, with 15 bases in the middle. The CDR3 DNA sequence: TGTGCCAGCAGCTGGGGTGGTAGGGGCCACACTGAAGCTTTCTTT. It is translated as CASSWGGRGHTEAFF.

J is TRBJ2-1 and V is TRBV6-5, with TRBD2 matching 11 bases. There are 16 residues in the CDR3. J lost 3 bases, V lost 0 bases, and 1 base had no gene match. The germline gives CDR1 MNHEY, CDR2 SVGAGI. The CDR3 sequence: CASSYSTSGSYNEQFF. The CDR3 coding sequence is TGTGCCAGCAGTTACTCCACTAGCGGGAGCTACAATGAGCAGTTCTTC.

The rearrangement joins TRBV4-1 to TRBJ2-5; D remains ambiguous. The CDR3 has 15 residues. Germline V lookup: CDR1 MGHRA, CDR2 YSYEKL. Deletions cut 4 bases from V and 2 bases from J, with 14 bases between. CDR3 region: CASSPRGGAQETQYF. Here the CDR3 DNA reads TGCGCCAGCAGCCCACGCGGCGGAGCTCAAGAGACCCAGTACTTC.

The chain joins TRBV6-1 to TRBJ1-1; 9 nucleotides match TRBD1. Germline CDR1 is MNHNS and CDR2 is SASEGT. This CDR3 has 14 residues. Unmatched junction bases numbered 2, after V lost 5 bases and J lost 1 base. The CDR3 loop is CASSLQGANTEAFF. As DNA, the CDR3 is TGTGCCAGCAGTTTACAGGGGGCGAACACTGAAGCTTTCTTT.

The CDR3 nucleotides are TGTGCCATCAGTGTCGGCGGAAACTATGGCTACACCTTC. Protein: CAISVGGNYGYTF. The rearrangement links TRBV10-3 to TRBJ1-2; D uncertain. Trimming took 4 bases from V and 2 from J, leaving 8 bases between them. This CDR3 is 13 amino acids long. CDR1 and CDR2 (germline): ENHRY, SYGVKD.